In its sample, the clone carrying this TCR beta chain was seen once. Here immunoSEQ multiplex PCR was the method, and the copy in TCRdb shows in-frame clones only, minus some. The sample lists about 110,000 clones; 92% were seen once. The data were obtained in a study of siplizumab effects on memory and regulatory T cells. This TCR derives from a human donor in good health. Input material: Tregs sorted from blood.

Written as DNA, the CDR3 is TGTGCCAGCAGCCCGAACTGGGACGGATTCTACGAGCAGTACTTC. Protein product: CASSPNWDGFYEQYF. The V and J genes are TRBV11-2 and TRBJ2-7; D is perhaps TRBD1 or TRBD2 (5 bases each). CDR1 and CDR2 from the germline V gene are SGHAT and FQNNGV. The CDR3 consists of 15 residues. Trimming left V 5 bases short and J 3 bases short, with 17 bases between.